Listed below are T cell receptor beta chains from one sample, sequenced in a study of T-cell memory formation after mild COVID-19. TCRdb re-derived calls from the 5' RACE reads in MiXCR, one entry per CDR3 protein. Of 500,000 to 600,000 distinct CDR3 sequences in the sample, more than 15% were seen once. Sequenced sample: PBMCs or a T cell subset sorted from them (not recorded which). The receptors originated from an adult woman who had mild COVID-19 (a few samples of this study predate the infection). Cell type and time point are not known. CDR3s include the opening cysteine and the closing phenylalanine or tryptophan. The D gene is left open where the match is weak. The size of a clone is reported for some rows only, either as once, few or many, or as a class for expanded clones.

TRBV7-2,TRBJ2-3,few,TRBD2,TGTGCCAGCAGCTTAATAGGGGTTAGCGGGAGTGGTACAGATACGCAGTATTTT,CASSLIGVSGSGTDTQYF
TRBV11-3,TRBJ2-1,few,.,TGTGCCAGCAGCCCCAGGGGGGACAATGAGCAGTTCTTC,CASSPRGDNEQFF
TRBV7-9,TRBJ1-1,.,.,TGTGCCAGCGGGTCCTCGGGGTGGGAGACTGAAGCTTTCTTT,CASGSSGWETEAFF
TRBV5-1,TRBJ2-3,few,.,TGCGCCAGCAGCCAGGGGTCGAGCGGACCTAGCACAGATACGCAGTATTTT,CASSQGSSGPSTDTQYF
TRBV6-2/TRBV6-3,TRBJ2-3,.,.,TGTGCCAGCGCTTACGGGGAGACAGATACGCAGTATTTT,CASAYGETDTQYF
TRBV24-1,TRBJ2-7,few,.,TGTGCCACCAGCCCAGGGTCCCGCTACGAGCAGTACTTC,CATSPGSRYEQYF
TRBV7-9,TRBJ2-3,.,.,TGTGCCAGCAGCCTATCGAGCGCGACAGCCGCGCGGGAAGGCACAGATACGCAGTATTTT,CASSLSSATAAREGTDTQYF
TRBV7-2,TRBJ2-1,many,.,TGTGCCAGCAGCTTACCTCCGGGGGCAGGGAGTGGGCAGTTCTTC,CASSLPPGAGSGQFF
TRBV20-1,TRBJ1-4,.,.,TGCAGTGCTAGCGACCCCAGGGGACTGTTTTTT,CSASDPRGLFF
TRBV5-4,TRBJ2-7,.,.,TGTGCCAGCACCCAGGAGGGCAGCTCCTACGAGCAGTACTTC,CASTQEGSSYEQYF
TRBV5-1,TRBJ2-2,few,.,TGCGCCAGCAGCTTGGCCCTGGGACGGCGGACAGTTTCGAACACCGGGGAGCTGTTTTTT,CASSLALGRRTVSNTGELFF
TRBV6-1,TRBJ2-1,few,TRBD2,TGTGCCAGCACTCTCCCTAGCGGGGGGGGCAATGAGCAGTTCTTC,CASTLPSGGGNEQFF
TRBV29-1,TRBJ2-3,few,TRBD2,TGCAGCACCCCGGGAGGGCCTAGCACAGATACGCAGTATTTT,CSTPGGPSTDTQYF
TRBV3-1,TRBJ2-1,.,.,TGTGCCAGCAGCCAAGCCCATCCTTCGGGACTTCAGGGTGAGCAGTTCTTC,CASSQAHPSGLQGEQFF
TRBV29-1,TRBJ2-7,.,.,TGCAGCGCACGGGTGGACTACGAGCAGTACTTC,CSARVDYEQYF
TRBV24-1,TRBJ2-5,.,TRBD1,TGTGCCACCACTCGACAGGGGGCCAGCCAAGAGACCCAGTACTTC,CATTRQGASQETQYF
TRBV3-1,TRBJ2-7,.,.,TGTGCCAGCAGCCAATACGGGGACCCCTCCTACGAGCAGTACTTC,CASSQYGDPSYEQYF
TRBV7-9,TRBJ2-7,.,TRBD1,TGTGCCAGCAGCCACCGGGACAGGGGCCACGAGCAGTACTTC,CASSHRDRGHEQYF
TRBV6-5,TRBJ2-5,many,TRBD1,TGTGCCAGCAGTTACGAAGCGGTTGGGACAGGGGAATCGCAAGAGACCCAGTACTTC,CASSYEAVGTGESQETQYF
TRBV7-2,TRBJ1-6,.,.,TGTGCCAGCAGCTTTTCAGGACTGGCTAATTCACCCCTCCACTTT,CASSFSGLANSPLHF
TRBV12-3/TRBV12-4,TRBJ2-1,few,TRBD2,TGTGCCAGCAGTTTCCCACTAGCGGGAGTTGGGGAGCAGTTCTTC,CASSFPLAGVGEQFF
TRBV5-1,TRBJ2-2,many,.,TGCGCCAGCAGTGGGACCTCGAACACCGGGGAGCTGTTTTTT,CASSGTSNTGELFF
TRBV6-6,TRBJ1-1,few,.,TGTGCCAGCAGCCGACCGCCGGACAGTCCTAACACTGAAGCTTTCTTT,CASSRPPDSPNTEAFF
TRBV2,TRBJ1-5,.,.,TGTGCCAGCAGGGTGGGACACAGTCAGCCCCAGCATTTT,CASRVGHSQPQHF
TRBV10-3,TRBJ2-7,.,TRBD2,TGTGCCATCAAGCCCAGCGGGGGGCCCTACGAGCAGTACTTC,CAIKPSGGPYEQYF
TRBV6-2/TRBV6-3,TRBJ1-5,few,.,TGTGCCAGCAGTTCACAGGGAATTAGCAATCAGCCCCAGCATTTT,CASSSQGISNQPQHF
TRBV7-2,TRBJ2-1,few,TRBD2,TGTGCCAGCAGCTTTGGGGGAAGTAGCGGGAACTACAATGAGCAGTTCTTC,CASSFGGSSGNYNEQFF
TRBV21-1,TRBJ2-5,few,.,TGTGCCAGCAGCATGGGACAGGGTAGAGGTTTGGAGACCCAGTACTTC,CASSMGQGRGLETQYF
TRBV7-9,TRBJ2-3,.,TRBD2,TGTGCCAGCAGCTTGTCAGCGGGAGGGCCAGATACGCAGTATTTT,CASSLSAGGPDTQYF
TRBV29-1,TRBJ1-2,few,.,TGCAGCGTTGCTGTCCGGTTTAACTATGGCTACACCTTC,CSVAVRFNYGYTF
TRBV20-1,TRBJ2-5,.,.,TGCAGTGCTCGGCCCCTCCGGGACCGTCGGGAGACCCAGTACTTC,CSARPLRDRRETQYF
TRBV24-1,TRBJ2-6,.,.,TGTGCCACCAGTCCCCACTCTGGGGCCAACGTCCTGACTTTC,CATSPHSGANVLTF
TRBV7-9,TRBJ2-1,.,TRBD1,TGTGCCAGCAGCCCAGGACAGGGGTCCTCCTACAATGAGCAGTTCTTC,CASSPGQGSSYNEQFF
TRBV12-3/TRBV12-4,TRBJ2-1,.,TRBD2,TGTGCCAGCATGCATCGACTAGCGGGGGGGATTAAGAGCTCCTACAATGAGCAGTTCTTC,CASMHRLAGGIKSSYNEQFF
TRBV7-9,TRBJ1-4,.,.,TGTGCCAGCAGCTCGCCCGGGTTTCAACATGAAAAACTGTTTTTT,CASSSPGFQHEKLFF
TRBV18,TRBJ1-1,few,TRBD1,TGTGCCAGCTCACCGCCAGCAGGGGGCAGGGGCACTGAAGCTTTCTTT,CASSPPAGGRGTEAFF
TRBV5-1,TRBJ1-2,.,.,TGCGCCAGCAGCTCCGCGTCCCTCGACCGCGGCTATGGCTACACCTTC,CASSSASLDRGYGYTF
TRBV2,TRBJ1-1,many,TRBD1,TGTGCCAGCAGTGAAACCGGGACAGGGCTGAACACTGAAGCTTTCTTT,CASSETGTGLNTEAFF